These T cell receptor beta chains were read from a single sample in a study of shared clonotypes between healthy human individuals. Clones were sequenced by immunoSEQ multiplex PCR, and TCRdb holds only the in-frame ones, with some missing. The sample lists roughly 1,500,000 clones, approximately 98% seen once, with around 0.47% in the top ten. Sequencing used naive CD4+ T cells sorted from blood. These receptors all come from a man in his thirties or forties in good health. Both conserved end residues are part of each CDR3. A D gene is named only where the DNA matches it firmly. Part of the rows lack a size; the others show once, few, many or a class for expanded clones.

CDR3 DNA: TGTGCCAGCAGCTTGGGTGCTCTAGCGGGTAAGGGAGAGCAGTTCTTC; CDR3 protein: CASSLGALAGKGEQFF; J gene: TRBJ2-1; D gene: TRBD2; clone size: NA; V gene: TRBV5-4
CDR3 DNA: TGTGCCAGCAGCCAGGGACAGGGGGCTGAAGCTTTCTTT; CDR3 protein: CASSQGQGAEAFF; J gene: TRBJ1-1; D gene: TRBD1; clone size: NA; V gene: TRBV11-3
CDR3 DNA: TGTGCCACCAGCAGGGTCTCTGGGGCCAACGTCCTGACTTTC; CDR3 protein: CATSRVSGANVLTF; J gene: TRBJ2-6; D gene: NA; clone size: NA; V gene: TRBV15
CDR3 DNA: TGCGCCAGCAGCCCTTCCCCCGGGACAGGGAACGTCCACGAGCAGTACTTC; CDR3 protein: CASSPSPGTGNVHEQYF; J gene: TRBJ2-7; D gene: TRBD1; clone size: NA; V gene: TRBV5-1
CDR3 DNA: TGTGCCAGCAGCTCGTTAGCGGGAATCGCCTACAATGAGCAGTTCTTC; CDR3 protein: CASSSLAGIAYNEQFF; J gene: TRBJ2-1; D gene: TRBD2; clone size: NA; V gene: TRBV7-8
CDR3 DNA: TGTGCCAGCAGTTTAGTGGGACAGGGATATACGCAGTATTTT; CDR3 protein: CASSLVGQGYTQYF; J gene: TRBJ2-3; D gene: TRBD1; clone size: NA; V gene: TRBV28
CDR3 DNA: TGTGCCTGGCATCGACGGACAGGGAGAGGGAGTGAAGCTTTCTTT; CDR3 protein: CAWHRRTGRGSEAFF; J gene: TRBJ1-1; D gene: TRBD1; clone size: NA; V gene: TRBV30
CDR3 DNA: TGTGCCAGCAGTTCCCTGGTTTTAGCGGGCGGATTTATGTACGAGCAGTACTTC; CDR3 protein: CASSSLVLAGGFMYEQYF; J gene: TRBJ2-7; D gene: TRBD2; clone size: NA; V gene: TRBV27
CDR3 DNA: TGTGCCAGCTCACCACTAGGGACATCCTACGAGCAGTACTTC; CDR3 protein: CASSPLGTSYEQYF; J gene: TRBJ2-7; D gene: NA; clone size: many; V gene: TRBV18
CDR3 DNA: TGTGCCAGCAGTGAATATCGGGGGGAAGCTTTCTTT; CDR3 protein: CASSEYRGEAFF; J gene: TRBJ1-1; D gene: NA; clone size: NA; V gene: TRBV6-1
CDR3 DNA: TGTGCCACCAGCAGTAACTATGGCTACACCTTC; CDR3 protein: CATSSNYGYTF; J gene: TRBJ1-2; D gene: NA; clone size: once; V gene: TRBV15
CDR3 DNA: TGTGCCAGCAGCTTAGTTTTTGCGGGAGGGAACCTTGAGCAGTTCTTC; CDR3 protein: CASSLVFAGGNLEQFF; J gene: TRBJ2-1; D gene: TRBD2; clone size: NA; V gene: TRBV7-2
CDR3 DNA: TGTGCCAGCAGCCAGTATTTGCTAGCGGGAGGAACGCAGTATTTT; CDR3 protein: CASSQYLLAGGTQYF; J gene: TRBJ2-3; D gene: TRBD2; clone size: NA; V gene: TRBV14
CDR3 DNA: TGTGCCAGTAGCCCCGAGGGGGGAATGAATCTACTTAACTATGGCTACACCTTC; CDR3 protein: CASSPEGGMNLLNYGYTF; J gene: TRBJ1-2; D gene: NA; clone size: NA; V gene: TRBV19
CDR3 DNA: TGTGCCAGCTTCAGCGGGGCCGGGGAGCTGTTTTTT; CDR3 protein: CASFSGAGELFF; J gene: TRBJ2-2; D gene: TRBD2; clone size: NA; V gene: TRBV2